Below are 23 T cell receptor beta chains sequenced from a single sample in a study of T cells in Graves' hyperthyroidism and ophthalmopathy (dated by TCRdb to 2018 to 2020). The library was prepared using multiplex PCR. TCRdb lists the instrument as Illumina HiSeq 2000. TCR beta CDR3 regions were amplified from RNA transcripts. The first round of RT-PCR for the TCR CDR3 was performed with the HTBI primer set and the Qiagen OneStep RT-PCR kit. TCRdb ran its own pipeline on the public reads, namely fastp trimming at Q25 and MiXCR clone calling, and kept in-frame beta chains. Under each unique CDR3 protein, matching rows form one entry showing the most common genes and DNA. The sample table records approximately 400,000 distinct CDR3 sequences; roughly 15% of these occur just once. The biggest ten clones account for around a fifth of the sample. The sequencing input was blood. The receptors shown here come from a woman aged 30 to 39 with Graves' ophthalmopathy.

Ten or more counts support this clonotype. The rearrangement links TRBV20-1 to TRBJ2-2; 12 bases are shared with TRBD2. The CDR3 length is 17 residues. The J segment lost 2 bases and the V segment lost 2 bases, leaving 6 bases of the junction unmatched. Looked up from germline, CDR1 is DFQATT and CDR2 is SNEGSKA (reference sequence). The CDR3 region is CSARLAGGKVNTGELFF. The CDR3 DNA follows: TGCAGTGCTAGACTAGCGGGGGGGAAAGTTAACACCGGGGAGCTGTTTTTT.

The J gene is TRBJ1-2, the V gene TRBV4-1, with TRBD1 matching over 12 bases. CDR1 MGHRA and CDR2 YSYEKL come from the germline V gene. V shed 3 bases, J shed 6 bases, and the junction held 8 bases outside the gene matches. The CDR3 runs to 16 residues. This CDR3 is CASSQTHGTGGDGYTF. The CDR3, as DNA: TGCGCCAGCAGCCAGACCCACGGGACAGGGGGCGATGGCTACACCTTC.

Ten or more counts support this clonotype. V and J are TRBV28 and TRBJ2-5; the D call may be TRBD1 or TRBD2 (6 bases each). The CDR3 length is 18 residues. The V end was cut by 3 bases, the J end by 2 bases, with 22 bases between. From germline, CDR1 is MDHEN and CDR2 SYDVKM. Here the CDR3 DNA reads TGTGCCAGCAGTTTTAATTCACGTCGTCGAGGGGGGCAAGAGACCCAGTACTTC. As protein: CASSFNSRRRGGQETQYF.

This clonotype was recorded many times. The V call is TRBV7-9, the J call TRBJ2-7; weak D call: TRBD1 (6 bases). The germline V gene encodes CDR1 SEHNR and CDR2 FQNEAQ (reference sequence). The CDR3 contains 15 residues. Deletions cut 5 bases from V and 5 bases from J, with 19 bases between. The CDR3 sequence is CASSPGWGRDNEQYF. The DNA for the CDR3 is TGTGCCAGCAGCCCCGGTTGGGGCAGGGACAACGAGCAGTACTTC.

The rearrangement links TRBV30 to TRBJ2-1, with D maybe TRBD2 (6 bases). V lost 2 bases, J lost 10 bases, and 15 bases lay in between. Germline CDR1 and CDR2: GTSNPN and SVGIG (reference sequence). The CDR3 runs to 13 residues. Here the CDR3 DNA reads TGTGCCTGGAGTAAGTATAGCGGAGGGGAGCAGTTCTTC. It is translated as CAWSKYSGGEQFF. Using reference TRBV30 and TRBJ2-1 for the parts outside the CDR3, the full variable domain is SQTIHQWPATLVQPVGSPLSLECTVEGTSNPNLYWYRQAAGRGLQLLFYSVGIGQISSEVPQNLSASRPQDRQFILSSKKLLLSDSGFYLCAWSKYSGGEQFFGPGTRLTVL.

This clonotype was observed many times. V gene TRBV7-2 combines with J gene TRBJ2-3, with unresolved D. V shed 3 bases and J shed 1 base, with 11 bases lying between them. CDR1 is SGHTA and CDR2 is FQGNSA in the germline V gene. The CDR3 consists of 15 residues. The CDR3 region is CASSFRVPRTDTQYF. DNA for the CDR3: TGTGCCAGCAGCTTTAGGGTACCCCGCACAGATACGCAGTATTTT.

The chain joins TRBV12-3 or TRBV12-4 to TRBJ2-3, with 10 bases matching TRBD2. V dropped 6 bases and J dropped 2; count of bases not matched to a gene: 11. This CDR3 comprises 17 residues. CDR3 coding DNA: TGTGCCAGCAGCCCGGAGCGGGGGGGACCCCCCACAGATACGCAGTATTTT. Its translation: CASSPERGGPPTDTQYF.

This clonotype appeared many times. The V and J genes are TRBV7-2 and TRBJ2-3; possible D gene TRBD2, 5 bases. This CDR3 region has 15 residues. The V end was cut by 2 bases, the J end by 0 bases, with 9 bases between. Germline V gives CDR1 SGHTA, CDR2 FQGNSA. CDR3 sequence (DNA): TGTGCCAGCAGCTTACAGGAGGCAAGCACAGATACGCAGTATTTT. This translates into CASSLQEASTDTQYF.

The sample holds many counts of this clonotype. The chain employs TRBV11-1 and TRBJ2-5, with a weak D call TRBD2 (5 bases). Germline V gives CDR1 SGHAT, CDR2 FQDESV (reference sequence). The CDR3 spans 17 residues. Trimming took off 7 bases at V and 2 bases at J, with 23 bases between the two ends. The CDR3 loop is CASTEVRSGYLQETQYF. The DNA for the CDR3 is TGTGCCAGCACCGAGGTGAGGAGCGGATACCTGCAAGAGACCCAGTACTTC.

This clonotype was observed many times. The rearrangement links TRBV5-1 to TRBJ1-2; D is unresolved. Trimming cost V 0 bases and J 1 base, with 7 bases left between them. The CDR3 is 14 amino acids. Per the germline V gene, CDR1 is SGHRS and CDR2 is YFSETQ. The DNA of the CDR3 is TGCGCCAGCAGCTTGGTAGACGGTAACTATGGCTACACCTTC. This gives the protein CASSLVDGNYGYTF.

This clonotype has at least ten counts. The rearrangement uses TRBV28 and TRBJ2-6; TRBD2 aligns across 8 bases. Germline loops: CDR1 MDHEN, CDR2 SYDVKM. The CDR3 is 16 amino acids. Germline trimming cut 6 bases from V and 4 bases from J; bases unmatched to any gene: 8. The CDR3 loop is CASSPPGGPGANVLTF. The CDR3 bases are TGTGCCAGCAGCCCACCGGGGGGGCCCGGGGCCAACGTCCTGACTTTC.

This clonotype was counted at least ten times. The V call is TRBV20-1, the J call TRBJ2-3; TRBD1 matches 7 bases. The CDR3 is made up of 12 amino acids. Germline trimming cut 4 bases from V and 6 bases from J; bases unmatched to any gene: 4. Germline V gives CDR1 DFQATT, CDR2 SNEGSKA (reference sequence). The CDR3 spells CSATTRGDTQYF. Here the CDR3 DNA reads TGCAGTGCTACGACCAGGGGGGATACGCAGTATTTT.

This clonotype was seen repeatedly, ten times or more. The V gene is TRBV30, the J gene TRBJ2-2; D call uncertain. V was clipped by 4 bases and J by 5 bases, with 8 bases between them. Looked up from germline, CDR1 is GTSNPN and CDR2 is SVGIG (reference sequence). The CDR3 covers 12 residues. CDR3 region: CAWKPMTGELFF. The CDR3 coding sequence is TGTGCCTGGAAACCGATGACCGGGGAGCTGTTTTTT.

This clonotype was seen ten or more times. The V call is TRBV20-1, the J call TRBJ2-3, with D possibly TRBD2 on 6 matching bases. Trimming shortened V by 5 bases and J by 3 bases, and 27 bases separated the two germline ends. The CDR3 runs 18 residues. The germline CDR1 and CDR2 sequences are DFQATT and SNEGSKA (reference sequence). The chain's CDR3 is CSALDEGDGGEGTDTQYF. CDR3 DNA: TGCAGTGCTCTCGACGAAGGAGACGGGGGTGAGGGTACAGATACGCAGTATTTT.

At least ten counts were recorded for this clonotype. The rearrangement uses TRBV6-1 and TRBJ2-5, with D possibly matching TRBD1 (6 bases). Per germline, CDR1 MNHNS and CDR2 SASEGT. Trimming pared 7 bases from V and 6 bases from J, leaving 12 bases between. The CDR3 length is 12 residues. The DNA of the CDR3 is TGTGCCAGCATGGACAGTCTACAGACCCAGTACTTC. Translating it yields CASMDSLQTQYF.

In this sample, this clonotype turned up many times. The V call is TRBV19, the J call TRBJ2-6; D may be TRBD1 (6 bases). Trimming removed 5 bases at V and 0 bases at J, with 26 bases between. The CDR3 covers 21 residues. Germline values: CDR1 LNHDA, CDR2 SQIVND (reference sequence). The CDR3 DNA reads TGTGCCAGTAGTGGGAATCCACCGGGACACTATCAACCCTCTGGGGCCAACGTCCTGACTTTC. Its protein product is CASSGNPPGHYQPSGANVLTF.

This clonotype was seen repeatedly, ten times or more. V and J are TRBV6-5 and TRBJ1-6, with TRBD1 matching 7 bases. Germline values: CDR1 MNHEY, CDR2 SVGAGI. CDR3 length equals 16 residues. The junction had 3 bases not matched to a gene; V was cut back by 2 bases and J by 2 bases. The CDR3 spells CASSYRTGAYNSPLHF. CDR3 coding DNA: TGTGCCAGCAGTTACCGCACAGGGGCCTATAATTCACCCCTCCACTTT.

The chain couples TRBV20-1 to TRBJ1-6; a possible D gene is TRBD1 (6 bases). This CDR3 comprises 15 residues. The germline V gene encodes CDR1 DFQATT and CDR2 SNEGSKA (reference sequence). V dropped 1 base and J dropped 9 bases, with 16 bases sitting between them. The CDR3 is CSARGTVEFSSPLHF. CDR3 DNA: TGCAGTGCTAGAGGGACAGTTGAGTTTAGTTCACCCCTCCACTTT.

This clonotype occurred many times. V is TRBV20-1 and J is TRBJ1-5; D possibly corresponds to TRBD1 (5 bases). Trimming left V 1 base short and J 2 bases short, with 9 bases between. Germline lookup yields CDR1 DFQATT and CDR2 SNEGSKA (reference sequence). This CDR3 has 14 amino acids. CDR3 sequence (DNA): TGCAGTGCTAGAGCAGGGATGGGCAATCAGCCCCAGCATTTT. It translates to CSARAGMGNQPQHF.

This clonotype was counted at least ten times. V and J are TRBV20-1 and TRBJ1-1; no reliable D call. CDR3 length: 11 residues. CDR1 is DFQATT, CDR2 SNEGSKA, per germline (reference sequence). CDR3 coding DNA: TGCAGAACCACGGTGAACACTGAAGCTTTCTTT. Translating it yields CRTTVNTEAFF.

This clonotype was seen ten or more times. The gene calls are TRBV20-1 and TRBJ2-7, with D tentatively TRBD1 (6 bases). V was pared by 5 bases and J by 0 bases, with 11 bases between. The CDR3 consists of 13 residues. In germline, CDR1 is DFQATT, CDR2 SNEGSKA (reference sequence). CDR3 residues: CSAFRDNSYEQYF. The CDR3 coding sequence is TGCAGTGCTTTCCGGGACAACTCCTACGAGCAGTACTTC.

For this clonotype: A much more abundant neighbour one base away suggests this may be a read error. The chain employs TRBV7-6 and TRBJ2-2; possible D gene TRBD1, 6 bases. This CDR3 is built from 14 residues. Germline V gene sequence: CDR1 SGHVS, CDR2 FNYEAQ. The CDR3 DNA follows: TGTGTCAGCAGCGACGTCAGGGGCGGCGGGGAGCTGTTTTTT. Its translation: CVSSDVRGGGELFF. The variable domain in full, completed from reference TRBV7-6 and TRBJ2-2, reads GAGVSQSPRYKVTKRGQDVALRCDPISGHVSLYWYRQALGQGPEFLTYFNYEAQQDKSGLPNDRFSAERPEGSISTLTIQRTEQRDSAMYRCVSSDVRGGGELFFGEGSRLTVL.

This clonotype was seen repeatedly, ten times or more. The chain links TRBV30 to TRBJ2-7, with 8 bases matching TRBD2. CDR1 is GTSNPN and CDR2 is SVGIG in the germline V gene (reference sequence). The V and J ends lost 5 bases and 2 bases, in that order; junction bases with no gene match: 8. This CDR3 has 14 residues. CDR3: CAWRLSGGAYEQYF. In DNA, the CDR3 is TGTGCCTGGCGTCTTTCCGGGGGGGCCTACGAGCAGTACTTC.